The following is a T cell receptor beta chain sequence with its context. Its antigen is undetermined. The data were obtained in a study of response to subunit inactivated influenza vaccine. General study points: The authors suggested that few new T cells are recruited per seasonal influenza vaccination.

TCRdb reanalysed the RT-PCR reads using MiXCR and keeps one entry per CDR3 protein. The sample shows roughly 500,000 distinct CDR3 sequences, more than 15% of them seen only once. This receptor was obtained from a man aged 45 to 75 who received an inactivated influenza vaccine. The sequencing here drew on CD4+ T cells sorted from PBMCs, taken roughly 24 months after vaccination.

The CDR3 loop reads CASRSPRDWYSYEQYF. The CDR3, as DNA: TGTGCCAGCAGATCCCCCCGGGACTGGTACTCCTACGAGCAGTACTTC. The chain couples TRBV2 to TRBJ2-7; tentatively, D is TRBD2 (6 bases). The CDR3 sequence is 16 residues long. V shed 6 bases and J shed 0 bases, with 18 bases lying between them. Germline V lookup: CDR1 SNHLY, CDR2 FYNNEI.